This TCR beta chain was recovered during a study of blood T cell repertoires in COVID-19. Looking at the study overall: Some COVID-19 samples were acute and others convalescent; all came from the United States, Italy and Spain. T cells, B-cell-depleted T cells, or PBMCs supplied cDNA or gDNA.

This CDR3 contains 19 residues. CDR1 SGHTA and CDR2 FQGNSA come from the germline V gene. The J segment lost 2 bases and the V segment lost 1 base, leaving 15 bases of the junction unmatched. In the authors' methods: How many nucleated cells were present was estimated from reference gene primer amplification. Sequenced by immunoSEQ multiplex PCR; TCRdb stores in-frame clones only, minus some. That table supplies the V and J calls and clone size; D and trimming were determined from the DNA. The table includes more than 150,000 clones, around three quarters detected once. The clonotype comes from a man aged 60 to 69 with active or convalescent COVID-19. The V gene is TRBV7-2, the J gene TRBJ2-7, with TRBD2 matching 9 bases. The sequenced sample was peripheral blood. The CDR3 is CASSLGGGLAGSRAYEQYF. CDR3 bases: TGTGCCAGCAGCTTAGGGGGTGGGCTAGCGGGATCCAGGGCCTACGAGCAGTACTTC.